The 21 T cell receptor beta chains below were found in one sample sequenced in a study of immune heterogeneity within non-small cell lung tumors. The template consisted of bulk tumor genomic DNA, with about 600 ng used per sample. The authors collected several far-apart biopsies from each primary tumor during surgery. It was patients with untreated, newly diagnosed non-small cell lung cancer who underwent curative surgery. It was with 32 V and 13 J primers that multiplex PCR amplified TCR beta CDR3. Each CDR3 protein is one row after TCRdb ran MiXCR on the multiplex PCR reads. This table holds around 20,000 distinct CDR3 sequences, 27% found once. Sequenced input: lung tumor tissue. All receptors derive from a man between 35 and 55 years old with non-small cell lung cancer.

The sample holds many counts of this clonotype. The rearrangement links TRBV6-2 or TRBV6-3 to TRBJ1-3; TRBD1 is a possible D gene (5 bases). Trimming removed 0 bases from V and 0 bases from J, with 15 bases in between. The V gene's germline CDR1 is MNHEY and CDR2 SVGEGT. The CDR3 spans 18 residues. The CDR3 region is CASSYSTTTGRSGNTIYF. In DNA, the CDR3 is TGTGCCAGCAGTTACTCGACCACCACGGGACGCTCTGGAAACACCATATATTTT.

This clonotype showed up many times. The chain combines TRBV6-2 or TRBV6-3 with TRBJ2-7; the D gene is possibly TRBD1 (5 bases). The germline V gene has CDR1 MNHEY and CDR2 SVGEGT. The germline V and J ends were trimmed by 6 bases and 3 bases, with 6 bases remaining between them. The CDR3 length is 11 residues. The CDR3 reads CASSDSYEQYF. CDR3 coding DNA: TGTGCCAGCAGCGACAGCTACGAGCAGTACTTC.

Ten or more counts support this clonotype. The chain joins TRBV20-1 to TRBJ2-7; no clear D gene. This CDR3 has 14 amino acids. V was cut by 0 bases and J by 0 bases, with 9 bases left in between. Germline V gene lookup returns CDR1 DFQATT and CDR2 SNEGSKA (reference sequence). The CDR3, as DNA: TGCAGTGCTAGAGATCTTAGAACCTCCTACGAGCAGTACTTC. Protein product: CSARDLRTSYEQYF.

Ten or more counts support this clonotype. CDR3 DNA sequence: TGCGCCAGCAGCTTGGAAAGTACAGATACGCAGTATTTT. This translates into CASSLESTDTQYF. The chain uses TRBV5-1 and TRBJ2-3; no clear D gene. The CDR3 sequence is 13 residues long. V lost 0 bases, J lost 3 bases, and 5 bases lay in between. From germline, CDR1 is SGHRS and CDR2 YFSETQ.

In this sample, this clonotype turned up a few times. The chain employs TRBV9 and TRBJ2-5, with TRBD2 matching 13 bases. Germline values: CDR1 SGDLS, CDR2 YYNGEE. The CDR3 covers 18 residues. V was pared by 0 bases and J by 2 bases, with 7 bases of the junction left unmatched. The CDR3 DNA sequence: TGTGCCAGCAGCGTAGGAAGGACTAGCGGGAGTGGGCAAGAGACCCAGTACTTC. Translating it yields CASSVGRTSGSGQETQYF.

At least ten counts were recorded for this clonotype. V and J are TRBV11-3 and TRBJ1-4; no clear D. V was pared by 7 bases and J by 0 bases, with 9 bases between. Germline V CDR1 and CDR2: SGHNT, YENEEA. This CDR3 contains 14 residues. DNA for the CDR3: TGTGCCAGCACTAACCATGCAACTAATGAAAAACTGTTTTTT. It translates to CASTNHATNEKLFF.

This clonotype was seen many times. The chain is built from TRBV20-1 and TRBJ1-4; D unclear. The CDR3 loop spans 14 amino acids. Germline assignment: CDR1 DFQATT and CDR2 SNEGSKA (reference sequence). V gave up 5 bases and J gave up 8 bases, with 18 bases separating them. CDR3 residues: CSARTASEEEKLFF. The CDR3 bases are TGCAGTGCTCGAACGGCCTCGGAGGAGGAAAAACTGTTTTTT.

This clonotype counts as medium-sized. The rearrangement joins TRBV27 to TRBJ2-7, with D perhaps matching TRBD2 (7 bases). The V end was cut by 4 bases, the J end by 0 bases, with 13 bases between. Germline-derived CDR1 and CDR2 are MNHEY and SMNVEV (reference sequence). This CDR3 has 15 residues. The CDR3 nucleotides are TGTGCCAGCAGTTCCTGGCGGGGGCACTCCTACGAGCAGTACTTC. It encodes CASSSWRGHSYEQYF.

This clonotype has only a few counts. CDR3 in amino acids: CASRVSPHSPLHF. The CDR3 bases are TGTGCCAGCAGAGTCTCCCCTCATTCACCCCTCCACTTT. This chain links TRBV6-1 with TRBJ1-6; D gene ambiguous. This CDR3 contains 13 residues. Trimming took off 6 bases at V and 8 bases at J, with 11 bases between the two ends. CDR1 is MNHNS, CDR2 SASEGT, per germline.

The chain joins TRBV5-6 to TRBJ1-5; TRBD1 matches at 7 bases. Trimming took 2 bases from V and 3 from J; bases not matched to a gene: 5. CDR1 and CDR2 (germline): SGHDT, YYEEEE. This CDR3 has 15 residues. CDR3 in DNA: TGTGCCAGCAGCTTCGGGGGACAGAACAATCAGCCCCAGCATTTT. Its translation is CASSFGGQNNQPQHF. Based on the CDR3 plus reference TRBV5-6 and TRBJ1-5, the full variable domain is DAGVTQSPTHLIKTRGQQVTLRCSPKSGHDTVSWYQQALGQGPQFIFQYYEEEERQRGNFPDRFSGHQFPNYSSELNVNALLLGDSALYLCASSFGGQNNQPQHFGDGTRLSIL.

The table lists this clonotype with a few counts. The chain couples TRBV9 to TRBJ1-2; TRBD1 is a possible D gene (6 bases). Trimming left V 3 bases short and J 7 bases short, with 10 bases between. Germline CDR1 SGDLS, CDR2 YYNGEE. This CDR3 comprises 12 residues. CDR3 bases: TGTGCCAGCAGCGCCGGACAGTTTGGCTACACCTTC. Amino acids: CASSAGQFGYTF.

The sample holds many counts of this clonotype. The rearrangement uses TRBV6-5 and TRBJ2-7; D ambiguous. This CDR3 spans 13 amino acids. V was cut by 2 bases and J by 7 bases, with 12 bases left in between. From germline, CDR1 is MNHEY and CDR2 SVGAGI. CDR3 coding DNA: TGTGCCAGCAGTTACGACTCGAAGGGTGAGCAGTACTTC. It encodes CASSYDSKGEQYF.

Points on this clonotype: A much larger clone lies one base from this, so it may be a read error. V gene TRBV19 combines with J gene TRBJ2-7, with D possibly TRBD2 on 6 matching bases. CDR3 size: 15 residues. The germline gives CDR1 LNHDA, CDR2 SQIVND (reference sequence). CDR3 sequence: CASSLRQGASGEQHF. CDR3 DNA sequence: TGTGCCAGTAGTCTGCGACAAGGGGCTTCGGGGGAGCAGCACTTC.

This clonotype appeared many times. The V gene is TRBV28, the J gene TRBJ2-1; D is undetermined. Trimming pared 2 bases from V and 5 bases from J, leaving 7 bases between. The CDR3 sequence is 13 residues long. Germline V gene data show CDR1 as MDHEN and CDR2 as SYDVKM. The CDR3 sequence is CASSLRENNEQFF. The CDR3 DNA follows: TGTGCCAGCAGTTTAAGGGAAAACAATGAGCAGTTCTTC.

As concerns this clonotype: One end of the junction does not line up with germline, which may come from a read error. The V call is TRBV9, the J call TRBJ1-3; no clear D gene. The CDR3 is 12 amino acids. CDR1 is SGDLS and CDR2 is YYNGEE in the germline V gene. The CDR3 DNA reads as TGTGCCAGCAGCCCCACGGGCAACACCATATTTTTT. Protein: CASSPTGNTIFF.

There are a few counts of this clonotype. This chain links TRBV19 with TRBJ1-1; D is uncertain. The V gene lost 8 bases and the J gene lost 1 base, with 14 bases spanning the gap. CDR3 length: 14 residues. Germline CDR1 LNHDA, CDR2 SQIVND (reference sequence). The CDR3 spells CASDTDLGNTEAFF. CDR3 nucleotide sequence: TGTGCCAGTGATACAGATCTTGGGAACACTGAAGCTTTCTTT.

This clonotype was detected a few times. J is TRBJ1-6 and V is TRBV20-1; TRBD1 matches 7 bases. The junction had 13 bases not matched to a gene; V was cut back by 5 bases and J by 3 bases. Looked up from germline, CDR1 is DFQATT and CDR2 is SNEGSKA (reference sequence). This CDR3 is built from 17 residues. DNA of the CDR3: TGCAGTGCTCTAATTTCGGGACAGAATAACTATAATTCACCCCTCCACTTT. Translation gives CSALISGQNNYNSPLHF.

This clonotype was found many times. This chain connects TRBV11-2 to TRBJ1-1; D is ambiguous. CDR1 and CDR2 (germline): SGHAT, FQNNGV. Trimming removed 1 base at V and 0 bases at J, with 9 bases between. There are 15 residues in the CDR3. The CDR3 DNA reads TGTGCCAGCAGCTTAGGTCGGCGGATGAACACTGAAGCTTTCTTT. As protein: CASSLGRRMNTEAFF.

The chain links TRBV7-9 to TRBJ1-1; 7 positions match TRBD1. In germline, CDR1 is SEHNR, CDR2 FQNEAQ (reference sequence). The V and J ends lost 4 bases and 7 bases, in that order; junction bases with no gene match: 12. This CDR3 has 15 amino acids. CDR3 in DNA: TGTGCCAGCAGCTCTTCCTCAGGGGGAAGGGGTGAAGCTTTCTTT. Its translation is CASSSSSGGRGEAFF. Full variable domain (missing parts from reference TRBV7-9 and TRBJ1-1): DTGVSQNPRHKITKRGQNVTFRCDPISEHNRLYWYRQTLGQGPEFLTYFQNEAQLEKSRLLSDRFSAERPKGSFSTLEIQRTEQGDSAMYLCASSSSSGGRGEAFFGQGTRLTVV.

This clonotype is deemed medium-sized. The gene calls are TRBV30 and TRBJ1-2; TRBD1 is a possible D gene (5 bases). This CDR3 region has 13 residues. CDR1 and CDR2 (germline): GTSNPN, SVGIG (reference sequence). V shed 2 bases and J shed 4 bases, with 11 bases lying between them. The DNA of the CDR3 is TGTGCCTGGAGTAAAGGAAGGGGCTATGGCTACACCTTC. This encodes CAWSKGRGYGYTF.

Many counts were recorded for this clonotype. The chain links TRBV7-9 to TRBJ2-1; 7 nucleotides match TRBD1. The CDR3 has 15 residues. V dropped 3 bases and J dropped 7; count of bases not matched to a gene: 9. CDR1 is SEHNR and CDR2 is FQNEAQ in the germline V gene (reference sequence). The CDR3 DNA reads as TGTGCCAGCAGCTTCGCACAGGGGAGAAAAAATGAGCAGTTCTTC. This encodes CASSFAQGRKNEQFF.